These 17 T cell receptor beta chains were all obtained from the same sample, sequenced in a study of blood T cell repertoires in COVID-19. Libraries were prepared by immunoSEQ multiplex PCR; TCRdb keeps only in-frame clonotypes and omits some of them. The sample lists 110,000 to 150,000 clones, about 87% seen once, with 44% in the top ten. The specimen sequenced was peripheral blood. These receptors all stem from a human donor in a cohort sampled during active COVID-19.

The chain recombines TRBV19 with TRBJ1-1; D call uncertain. Trimming stripped 5 bases from V and 1 base from J, with 8 bases between. Germline CDR1 is LNHDA and CDR2 is SQIVND (reference sequence). The CDR3 sequence is 13 residues long. CDR3 region: CASSQHPNTEAFF. CDR3 DNA sequence: TGTGCCAGTAGTCAACACCCGAACACTGAAGCTTTCTTT.

The V call is TRBV12-3 or TRBV12-4, the J call TRBJ2-1; unclear D gene. The germline V and J ends were trimmed by 8 bases and 6 bases, with 11 bases remaining between them. This CDR3 has 12 residues. In DNA, the CDR3 is TGTGCCAGCGGGCAGAGACCCAATGAGCAGTTCTTC. This translates into CASGQRPNEQFF.

The chain combines TRBV5-1 with TRBJ1-6, with TRBD1 matching 7 bases. The CDR3 contains 17 residues. V was pared by 1 base and J by 6 bases, with 10 bases of the junction left unmatched. Germline CDR1 and CDR2: SGHRS and YFSETQ. The CDR3 loop reads CASSLTARGHGNSPLHF. CDR3 DNA: TGCGCCAGCAGCTTGACTGCAAGGGGGCACGGTAATTCACCCCTCCACTTT.

CDR3 protein: CASSPRRTGENTEAFF. DNA for the CDR3: TGTGCCAGCAGCCCGAGACGGACAGGGGAGAACACTGAAGCTTTCTTT. The chain uses TRBV7-8 and TRBJ1-1; TRBD1 agrees at 9 bases. The CDR3 is made up of 16 amino acids. Germline values: CDR1 SGHVS, CDR2 FQNEAQ. The V segment lost 5 bases and the J segment 1 base; nucleotides outside the gene matches: 8.

J is TRBJ1-6 and V is TRBV11-2, with TRBD1 as a possible D gene (6 bases). This CDR3 region has 15 residues. Germline lookup yields CDR1 SGHAT and CDR2 FQNNGV. Deletions cut 6 bases from V and 0 bases from J, with 9 bases between. CDR3 sequence reads: CASRLGGSYNSPLHF. The CDR3 DNA reads TGTGCCAGCAGACTAGGGGGCTCCTATAATTCACCCCTCCACTTT.

This chain uses TRBV7-3 with TRBJ2-2, with D perhaps matching TRBD1 (6 bases). Trimming removed 3 bases at V and 2 bases at J, with 13 bases between. The length of the CDR3 is 16 residues. The germline V gene has CDR1 SGHTA and CDR2 FQGTGA. DNA of the CDR3: TGTGCCAGCAGCTTTCTCGGGACAAGTAACACCGGGGAGCTGTTTTTT. Protein product: CASSFLGTSNTGELFF.

This clone was observed a handful of times. The chain recombines TRBV6-4 with TRBJ1-6; TRBD1 agrees at 7 bases. Germline loops: CDR1 MRHNA, CDR2 SNTAGT. J lost 7 bases, V lost 2 bases, and 2 bases had no gene match. The CDR3 length is 14 residues. CDR3 nucleotides: TGTGCCAGCAGTGACAGGGGGCGGAATTCACCCCTCCACTTT. Translating it yields CASSDRGRNSPLHF.

V is TRBV12-3 or TRBV12-4 and J is TRBJ2-1; a weak D match, TRBD2 (5 bases). CDR3 length equals 13 residues. With 8 bases removed from V and 6 bases from J, the gap between germline ends came to 14 bases. The CDR3 nucleotides read TGTGCCAGCCGGGATCTGGATTTCAATGAGCAGTTCTTC. Residues: CASRDLDFNEQFF.

The genes are TRBV5-4 and TRBJ2-1; TRBD1 might be the D (5 bases). The CDR3 sequence is 13 residues long. The germline CDR1 and CDR2 sequences are SGHNT and YYREEE (reference sequence). Trimming removed 1 base from V and 8 bases from J, with 10 bases in between. DNA for the CDR3: TGTGCCAGCAGCTTGTCCCAAGGGGATGAGCAGTTCTTC. As protein: CASSLSQGDEQFF. The variable domain in full, completed from reference TRBV5-4 and TRBJ2-1, reads ETGVTQSPTHLIKTRGQQVTLRCSSQSGHNTVSWYQQALGQGPQFIFQYYREEENGRGNFPPRFSGLQFPNYSSELNVNALELDDSALYLCASSLSQGDEQFFGPGTRLTVL.

This clone has just a few counts. This rearrangement joins TRBV5-6 to TRBJ1-2, with 7 bases aligning to TRBD1. CDR1 SGHDT and CDR2 YYEEEE come from the germline V gene. The junction had 8 bases not matched to a gene; V was cut back by 4 bases and J by 8 bases. There are 13 residues in the CDR3. The CDR3 spells CASSLTGISGYTF. The CDR3 region has the DNA TGTGCCAGCAGCCTGACAGGGATCTCCGGCTACACCTTC.

The chain couples TRBV6-5 to TRBJ1-6, with 9 bases matching TRBD1. CDR3 length: 13 residues. Germline V gene lookup returns CDR1 MNHEY and CDR2 SVGAGI. With V trimmed by 7 bases and J by 7 bases, 2 bases remained unmatched. For the CDR3, the DNA is TGTGCCAGCACGGACAGGGGCAATTCACCCCTCCACTTT. Its translation is CASTDRGNSPLHF.

This clone was picked up one time. This chain uses TRBV2 with TRBJ1-6; D ambiguous. The CDR3 is 13 residues long. Per the germline V gene, CDR1 is SNHLY and CDR2 is FYNNEI. Trimming took 6 bases from V and 6 from J, leaving 9 bases between them. CDR3 region: CASRGSFNSPLHF. DNA of the CDR3: TGTGCCAGCAGGGGCAGTTTTAATTCACCCCTCCACTTT.

The chain joins TRBV28 to TRBJ2-1; D is unresolved. CDR1 is MDHEN and CDR2 is SYDVKM in the germline V gene. The V end lost 2 bases, the J end lost 7 bases, and 15 bases lay between the germline ends. The CDR3 length is 15 residues. CDR3 coding DNA: TGTGCCAGCAGTTTACCAGTGGATTGGCGGAATGAGCAGTTCTTC. Its translation: CASSLPVDWRNEQFF.

The rearrangement links TRBV24-1 to TRBJ2-1; no definite D call. Between the trimmed V and J ends, which lost 1 base and 10 bases, there was a span of 16 bases. CDR3 length equals 15 residues. Germline assignment: CDR1 KGHDR and CDR2 SFDVKD. CDR3 nucleotides: TGTGCCACCAGTGATTTCTTTTACCAACTGTTGGAGCAGTTCTTC. Its translation is CATSDFFYQLLEQFF.

V is TRBV27 and J is TRBJ1-1; D might be TRBD1 (5 bases). The CDR3 is 15 residues long. Trimming shortened V by 0 bases and J by 4 bases, and 12 bases separated the two germline ends. Germline CDR1 and CDR2: MNHEY and SMNVEV (reference sequence). CDR3 region: CASSLSPGKGTEAFF. The CDR3 DNA follows: TGTGCCAGCAGTTTATCTCCAGGGAAGGGCACTGAAGCTTTCTTT.

The rearrangement links TRBV7-9 to TRBJ2-2; D gene uncertain. The germline V gene encodes CDR1 SEHNR and CDR2 FQNEAQ (reference sequence). V gave up 2 bases and J gave up 4 bases, with 5 bases separating them. This CDR3 is 13 amino acids long. The CDR3 loop reads CASSLPLTGELFF. The CDR3 coding sequence is TGTGCCAGCAGCTTACCTCTCACCGGGGAGCTGTTTTTT.

This rearrangement joins TRBV4-3 to TRBJ2-5; 8 bases line up with TRBD2. Trimming removed 2 bases from V and 5 bases from J; junction bases left unmatched: 7. Germline loops: CDR1 LGHNA, CDR2 YSLEER. CDR3 size: 15 residues. The CDR3 region is CASSQSGSVGETQYF. CDR3 bases: TGCGCCAGCAGCCAAAGCGGGAGCGTAGGTGAGACCCAGTACTTC.